Here is one T cell receptor (beta chain) with its context. Repertoires were generated with immunoSEQ multiplex PCR, while TCRdb's copy carries only in-frame clones and drops some. The data hold about 53,000 clones, with about 83% observed a single time. The germline gives CDR1 SNHLY, CDR2 FYNNEI. V gave up 9 bases and J gave up 7 bases, with 13 bases separating them. CDR3 length: 13 amino acids. The data were taken from a study of blood T cell repertoires in COVID-19. Study as a whole: Nucleic acid was either cDNA or gDNA, and it came from T cells, B-cell-depleted T cells, or PBMCs.

The sequence was obtained from a man aged 45-65 years with acute or convalescent COVID-19. Sequencing input: peripheral blood. The genes are TRBV2 and TRBJ1-6; D not certain. The CDR3 DNA sequence: TGTGCCAGTCTCGGGGAGTTGAATTCACCCCTCCACTTT. Protein: CASLGELNSPLHF.